This note documents a single T cell receptor beta chain sequence. Seattle patients were enrolled during active infection and followed longitudinally. Study processing details: Estimates of nucleated cell counts were drawn from the amplification of reference gene primers. Using immunoSEQ multiplex PCR, the repertoire was profiled, and TCRdb retains in-frame clones only, with some absent. V and J calls and clone size are as listed in that table; D and trimming were resolved from the DNA. In the table there are 300,000 to 350,000 clones, approximately 89% of which are singletons. This entry is derived from a study of blood T cell repertoires in COVID-19. The wider study: Acute and convalescent COVID-19 samples came from the United States, Italy and Spain. Sources were T cells, B-cell-depleted T cells, or PBMCs; the material itself was cDNA or gDNA.

Trimming took off 1 base at V and 6 bases at J, with 9 bases between the two ends. This CDR3 has 14 residues. Germline CDR1 and CDR2: SGHTA and FQGNSA. The chain recombines TRBV7-2 with TRBJ2-2; D unclear. This receptor was identified in an older woman with COVID-19, enrolled during active disease. The source material was peripheral blood. The CDR3 here is CASSLVAGPGELFF. CDR3 bases: TGTGCCAGCAGCTTAGTTGCAGGCCCCGGGGAGCTGTTTTTT. Variable domain in full (rest from reference TRBV7-2 and TRBJ2-2): GAGVSQSPSNKVTEKGKDVELRCDPISGHTALYWYRQSLGQGLEFLIYFQGNSAPDKSGLPSDRFSAERTGGSVSTLTIQRTQQEDSAVYLCASSLVAGPGELFFGEGSRLTVL.